This entry concerns a single T cell receptor (beta chain). These data originate in a study of T-cell reconstitution after alpha-beta-depleted transplantation in children. The CDR3 runs to 15 residues. V shed 7 bases and J shed 3 bases, with 17 bases lying between them. Using unique molecular identifiers, the investigators prepared the TCRbeta library. Using its own MiXCR run on the PCR reads, TCRdb lists one record per CDR3 protein. Of hundreds of thousands of distinct CDR3 sequences in the sample, around 17% were seen once. The starting material was PBMCs from the stem cell graft donor, obtained from the stem cell graft. The chain joins TRBV12-3 or TRBV12-4 to TRBJ2-3, with D hard to call. The origin of this receptor is a human donor who donated a stem cell graft to a child with acute lymphoblastic leukemia. The CDR3 sequence is CASTLGETRTDTQYF. The CDR3 region has the DNA TGTGCCAGCACCCTCGGAGAGACGCGGACAGATACGCAGTATTTT.